This TCR beta chain was sequenced in a study of OX40 agonist ivuxolimab in advanced cancers. As regards this clone: The antigen is unknown.

This table comes from immunoSEQ multiplex PCR, and its TCRdb copy is limited to in-frame clones, with some not included. The table has 62,000 or so clones, approximately 84% seen once. Study-wide findings and caveats: Circulating CD4+ and CD8+ T cells showed clonal expansion by week 6 at 0.1 to 3.0 mg/kg.

The V end lost 1 base, the J end lost 2 bases, and 14 bases lay between the germline ends. CDR3 length: 16 amino acids. Per the germline V gene, CDR1 is SEHNR and CDR2 is FQNEAQ (reference sequence). Patients with a history of autoimmune disease or on systemic immunosuppression were excluded. The chain couples TRBV7-9 to TRBJ1-2; D might be TRBD1 (5 bases). This TCR derives from an adult with an advanced solid tumor such as melanoma, head and neck, liver or kidney cancer. The starting material was CD4+ or CD8+ T cells sorted from blood, obtained in a trial of the OX40 agonist ivuxolimab. The CDR3 spells CASSLVSGALNYGYTF. CDR3 sequence (DNA): TGTGCCAGCAGCTTAGTCTCCGGGGCGCTAAACTATGGCTACACCTTC.